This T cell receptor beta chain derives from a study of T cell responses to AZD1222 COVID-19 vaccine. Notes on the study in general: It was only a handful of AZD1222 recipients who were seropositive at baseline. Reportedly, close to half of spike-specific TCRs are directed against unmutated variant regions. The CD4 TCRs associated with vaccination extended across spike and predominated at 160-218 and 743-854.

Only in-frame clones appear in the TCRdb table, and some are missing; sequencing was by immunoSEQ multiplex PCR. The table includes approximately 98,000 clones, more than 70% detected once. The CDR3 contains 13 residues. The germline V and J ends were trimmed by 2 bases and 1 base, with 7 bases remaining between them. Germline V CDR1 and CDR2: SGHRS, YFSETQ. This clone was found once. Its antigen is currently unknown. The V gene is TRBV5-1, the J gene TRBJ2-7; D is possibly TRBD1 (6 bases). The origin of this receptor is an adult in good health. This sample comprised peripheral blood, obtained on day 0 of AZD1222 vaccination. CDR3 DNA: TGCGCCAGCAGCTTTGACAGGTCCTACGAGCAGTACTTC. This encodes CASSFDRSYEQYF.